These 21 T cell receptor beta chains came from one sample sequenced in a study of T cell responses to AZD1222 COVID-19 vaccine. TCRdb's copy holds only in-frame clones and misses some; the assay was immunoSEQ multiplex PCR. The sample contains about 66,000 clones, more than 75% of which appear only once. Sequences were derived from peripheral blood, sampled 28 days after the second dose of the MenACWY control vaccine. These receptors were collected from an adult who received the MenACWY meningococcal vaccine as a control.

V is TRBV7-9 and J is TRBJ2-1; D is perhaps TRBD2 (6 bases). Trimming removed 5 bases at V and 8 bases at J, with 19 bases between. Germline V CDR1 and CDR2: SEHNR, FQNEAQ (reference sequence). This CDR3 contains 15 residues. This CDR3 reads CASSGAGRYFDEQFF. In DNA, the CDR3 is TGTGCCAGCAGCGGCGCGGGGAGGTATTTCGATGAGCAGTTCTTC. The whole variable domain, remainder taken from reference TRBV7-9 and TRBJ2-1, is DTGVSQNPRHKITKRGQNVTFRCDPISEHNRLYWYRQTLGQGPEFLTYFQNEAQLEKSRLLSDRFSAERPKGSFSTLEIQRTEQGDSAMYLCASSGAGRYFDEQFFGPGTRLTVL.

The chain links TRBV14 to TRBJ1-4; D is perhaps TRBD1 (6 bases). Germline lookup yields CDR1 SGHDN and CDR2 FVKESK. CDR3 size: 13 residues. Between the trimmed V and J ends, which lost 2 bases and 7 bases, there was a span of 8 bases. The CDR3 is CASSQTGFEKLFF. The CDR3 nucleotides are TGTGCCAGCAGCCAAACAGGGTTTGAAAAACTGTTTTTT.

The J gene is TRBJ2-3, the V gene TRBV18; 10 bases align to TRBD2. After removal of 3 bases from V and 3 bases from J, the junction contained 9 bases not matched to a gene. CDR3 length: 17 amino acids. CDR1 is KGHSH, CDR2 LQKENI, per germline. The CDR3 DNA is TGTGCCAGCTCACCGCCCATCGGGACTAGCGATACAGATACGCAGTATTTT. Its protein product is CASSPPIGTSDTDTQYF.

The chain employs TRBV11-2 and TRBJ2-7; 9 nucleotides agree with TRBD1. V was clipped by 6 bases and J by 4 bases; unmatched bases: 13. Germline-derived CDR1 and CDR2 are SGHAT and FQNNGV. The length of the CDR3 is 16 residues. This CDR3 reads CASRRRTGEEMYEQYF. For the CDR3, the DNA is TGTGCCAGCAGACGTAGGACAGGGGAGGAAATGTACGAGCAGTACTTC.

This chain connects TRBV3-1 (or the pseudogene TRBV3-2) to TRBJ2-7; 8 bases match TRBD1. CDR1 is LGHDT and CDR2 is YNNKEL in the germline V gene (reference sequence). The length of the CDR3 is 14 residues. V was pared by 3 bases and J by 2 bases, with 3 bases of the junction left unmatched. The CDR3 reads CASSQRDRTYEQYF. The CDR3 DNA reads as TGTGCCAGCAGCCAGCGGGACAGGACCTACGAGCAGTACTTC.

The chain recombines TRBV24-1 with TRBJ2-7, with 10 bases fitting TRBD1. The length of the CDR3 is 12 residues. Per germline, CDR1 KGHDR and CDR2 SFDVKD. V shed 7 bases and J 6 bases; nucleotides not matched to a gene: 2. CDR3 residues: CATRGQGVEQYF. The CDR3 bases are TGTGCCACCAGAGGACAGGGGGTCGAGCAGTACTTC.

The chain carries TRBV5-1 and TRBJ1-4; possible D gene TRBD1, 6 bases. V was clipped by 4 bases and J by 2 bases, with 15 bases between them. Germline values: CDR1 SGHRS, CDR2 YFSETQ. The CDR3 sequence is 16 residues long. In DNA, the CDR3 is TGCGCCAGCAGCACGCACAGGGAACCCACTAATGAAAAACTGTTTTTT. It encodes CASSTHREPTNEKLFF.

V and J are TRBV29-1 and TRBJ2-3, with D unresolved. The CDR3 runs to 14 residues. Germline V lookup: CDR1 SQVTM, CDR2 ANQGSEA. V was cut by 4 bases and J by 0 bases, with 11 bases left in between. The CDR3: CSVGLVESTDTQYF. CDR3 coding DNA: TGCAGCGTTGGGCTAGTGGAGAGCACAGATACGCAGTATTTT.

This chain uses TRBV28 with TRBJ1-2; D call uncertain. Per germline, CDR1 MDHEN and CDR2 SYDVKM. Trimming left V 5 bases short and J 8 bases short, with 9 bases between. This CDR3 is built from 11 residues. CDR3 amino acids: CASSGLDGYTF. The DNA for the CDR3 is TGTGCCAGCAGTGGCCTTGACGGCTACACCTTC.

The chain joins TRBV29-1 to TRBJ2-7; no definite D call. The V end was cut by 7 bases, the J end by 0 bases, with 13 bases between. Germline CDR1 SQVTM, CDR2 ANQGSEA. The CDR3 is 13 amino acids. CDR3 nucleotides: TGCAGCGCCAGCCGGTTCCCCTCCTACGAGCAGTACTTC. Its translation: CSASRFPSYEQYF.

The J gene is TRBJ2-3, the V gene TRBV5-1, with 9 positions matching TRBD1. J was trimmed by 2 bases and V by 1 base; bases with no gene match: 8. This CDR3 comprises 17 residues. Germline lookup yields CDR1 SGHRS and CDR2 YFSETQ. CDR3 sequence: CASSLTGTGRTTDTQYF. In DNA form, the CDR3 reads TGCGCCAGCAGCTTGACTGGGACAGGGAGGACCACAGATACGCAGTATTTT.

The chain links TRBV5-4 to TRBJ2-7; TRBD2 matches at 13 bases. CDR1 SGHNT and CDR2 YYREEE come from the germline V gene (reference sequence). V lost 4 bases to trimming and J lost 3 bases; unmatched junction nucleotides: 7. The CDR3 runs 16 residues. CDR3 sequence: CASSQGGLAGDYEQYF. DNA for the CDR3: TGTGCCAGCAGCCAAGGTGGACTAGCGGGGGACTACGAGCAGTACTTC.

This clone was detected a few times. The chain is built from TRBV13 and TRBJ1-2, with a possible D match to TRBD1 (6 bases). The V and J ends lost 3 bases and 2 bases respectively, with 13 bases between them. Germline V CDR1 and CDR2: PRHDT, FYEKMQ (reference sequence). The CDR3 loop spans 15 amino acids. CDR3 residues: CASSLYGGENYGYTF. The CDR3 nucleotides are TGTGCCAGCAGCTTGTACGGGGGCGAAAACTATGGCTACACCTTC. The full variable domain, rest sourced from reference TRBV13 and TRBJ1-2, is AAGVIQSPRHLIKEKRETATLKCYPIPRHDTVYWYQQGPGQDPQFLISFYEKMQSDKGSIPDRFSAQQFSDYHSELNMSSLELGDSALYFCASSLYGGENYGYTFGSGTRLTVV.

The CDR3 DNA follows: TGTGCCAGCAGCCAATTTAGCACAGATACGCAGTATTTT. This gives the protein CASSQFSTDTQYF. The chain combines TRBV3-1 (or the pseudogene TRBV3-2) with TRBJ2-3; D is unclear. Germline CDR1 and CDR2: LGHDT and YNNKEL (reference sequence). V was clipped by 2 bases and J by 0 bases, with 3 bases between them. The CDR3 consists of 13 residues.

The chain links TRBV27 to TRBJ2-3; possible D gene TRBD1, 5 bases. V was clipped by 5 bases and J by 7 bases, with 13 bases between them. The CDR3 runs to 13 residues. Germline CDR1 and CDR2: MNHEY and SMNVEV (reference sequence). The CDR3 loop is CASSLQGINTQYF. The CDR3 DNA follows: TGTGCCAGCAGTCTCCAGGGTATTAATACGCAGTATTTT.

CDR3 region: CASSYTRGAGQPQHF. The CDR3 DNA follows: TGTGCCAGCAGTTATACCAGGGGGGCAGGTCAGCCCCAGCATTTT. V and J are TRBV7-2 and TRBJ1-5; 7 bases are shared with TRBD1. Per the germline V gene, CDR1 is SGHTA and CDR2 is FQGNSA. After removal of 6 bases from V and 6 bases from J, the junction contained 11 bases not matched to a gene. The CDR3 loop spans 15 amino acids. Based on the CDR3 plus reference TRBV7-2 and TRBJ1-5, the full variable domain is GAGVSQSPSNKVTEKGKDVELRCDPISGHTALYWYRQSLGQGLEFLIYFQGNSAPDKSGLPSDRFSAERTGGSVSTLTIQRTQQEDSAVYLCASSYTRGAGQPQHFGDGTRLSIL.

The chain joins TRBV5-8 to TRBJ1-6; a weak D match, TRBD1 (6 bases). Per the germline V gene, CDR1 is SGHTS and CDR2 is YDEGEE. This CDR3 spans 14 amino acids. V lost 2 bases and J lost 8, with 11 bases in between. CDR3 in amino acids: CASSFGQGYSPLHF. CDR3 DNA sequence: TGTGCCAGCAGCTTTGGGCAGGGGTATTCACCCCTCCACTTT.

This chain joins TRBV10-3 and TRBJ1-3; no reliable D call. CDR1 is ENHRY, CDR2 SYGVKD, per germline. The CDR3 is made up of 14 amino acids. V lost 4 bases, J lost 4 bases, and 11 bases lay in between. Here the CDR3 reads CAISAPDGGNTIYF. In DNA, the CDR3 is TGTGCCATCAGTGCTCCCGACGGAGGAAACACCATATATTTT.

V usage is TRBV6-1 and J usage is TRBJ1-6; 8 nucleotides match TRBD1. The V gene's germline CDR1 is MNHNS and CDR2 SASEGT. The CDR3 spans 16 residues. Trimming took 1 base from V and 9 from J; bases not matched to a gene: 8. In DNA, the CDR3 is TGTGCCAGCAGTGAAGTTGGCAGGGGGCGCGGTTCACCCCTCCACTTT. Its protein is CASSEVGRGRGSPLHF.

The chain couples TRBV21-1 to TRBJ1-2. TRBV21-1 is a documented pseudogene. The CDR3 has 11 residues. CDR3: CASSTVGGYTF. CDR3 coding DNA: TGTGCCAGCAGCACCGTAGGCGGCTACACCTTC.

The rearrangement uses TRBV10-3 and TRBJ1-1; tentative D call: TRBD1 (5 bases). Germline values: CDR1 ENHRY, CDR2 SYGVKD. This CDR3 has 14 amino acids. V gave up 0 bases and J gave up 3 bases, with 8 bases separating them. CDR3 sequence: CAISESTGDTEAFF. CDR3 DNA: TGTGCCATCAGTGAGTCGACGGGGGACACTGAAGCTTTCTTT.